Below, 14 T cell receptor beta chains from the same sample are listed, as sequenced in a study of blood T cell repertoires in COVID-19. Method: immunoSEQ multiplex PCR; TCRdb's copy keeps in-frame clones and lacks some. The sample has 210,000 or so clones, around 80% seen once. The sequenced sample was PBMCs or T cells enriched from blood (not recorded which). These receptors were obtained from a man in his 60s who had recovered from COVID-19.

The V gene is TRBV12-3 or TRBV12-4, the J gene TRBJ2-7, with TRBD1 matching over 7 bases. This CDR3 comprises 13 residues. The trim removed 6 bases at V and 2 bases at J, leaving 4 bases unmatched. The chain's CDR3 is CASRGQETYEQYF. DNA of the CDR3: TGTGCCAGCAGAGGACAGGAGACCTACGAGCAGTACTTC.

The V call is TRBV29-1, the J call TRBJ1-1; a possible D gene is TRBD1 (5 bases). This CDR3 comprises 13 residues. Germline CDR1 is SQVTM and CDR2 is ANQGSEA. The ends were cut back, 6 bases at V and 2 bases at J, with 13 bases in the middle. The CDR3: CSVMIGGNTEAFF. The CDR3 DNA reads TGCAGCGTAATGATCGGGGGAAACACTGAAGCTTTCTTT.

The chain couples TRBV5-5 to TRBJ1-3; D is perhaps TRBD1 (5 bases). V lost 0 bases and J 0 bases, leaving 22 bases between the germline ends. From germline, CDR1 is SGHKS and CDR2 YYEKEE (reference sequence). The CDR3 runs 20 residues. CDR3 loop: CASSLVEVRQPPSSGNTIYF. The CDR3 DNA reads TGTGCCAGCAGCTTGGTTGAAGTCAGACAGCCTCCAAGCTCTGGAAACACCATATATTTT.

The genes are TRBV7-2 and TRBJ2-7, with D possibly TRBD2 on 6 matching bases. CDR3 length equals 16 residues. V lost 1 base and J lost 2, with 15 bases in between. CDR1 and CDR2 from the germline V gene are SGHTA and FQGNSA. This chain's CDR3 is CASSLDHMEGTYEQYF. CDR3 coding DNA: TGTGCCAGCAGCTTAGATCATATGGAGGGGACCTACGAGCAGTACTTC.

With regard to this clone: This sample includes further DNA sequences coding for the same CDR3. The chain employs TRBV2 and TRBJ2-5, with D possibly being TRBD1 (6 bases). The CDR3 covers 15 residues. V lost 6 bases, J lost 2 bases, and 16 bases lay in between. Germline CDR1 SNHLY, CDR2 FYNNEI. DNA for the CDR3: TGTGCCAGCAGAACGGACAGAGGACTGCAAGAGACCCAGTACTTC. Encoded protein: CASRTDRGLQETQYF.

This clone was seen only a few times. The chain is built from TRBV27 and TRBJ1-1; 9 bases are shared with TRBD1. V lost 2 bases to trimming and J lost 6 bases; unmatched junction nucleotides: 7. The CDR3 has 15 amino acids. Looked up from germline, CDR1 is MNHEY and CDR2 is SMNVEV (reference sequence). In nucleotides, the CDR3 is TGTGCCAGCAGTTTAACAGGACAGGGGTGGGCTGAAGCTTTCTTT. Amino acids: CASSLTGQGWAEAFF.

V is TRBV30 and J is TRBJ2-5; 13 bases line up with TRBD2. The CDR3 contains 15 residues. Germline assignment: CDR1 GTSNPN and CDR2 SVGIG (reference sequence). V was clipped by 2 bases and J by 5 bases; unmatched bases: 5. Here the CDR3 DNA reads TGTGCCTGGAGTAAAATGACTAGCGGGAGGGAGACCCAGTACTTC. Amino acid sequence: CAWSKMTSGRETQYF.

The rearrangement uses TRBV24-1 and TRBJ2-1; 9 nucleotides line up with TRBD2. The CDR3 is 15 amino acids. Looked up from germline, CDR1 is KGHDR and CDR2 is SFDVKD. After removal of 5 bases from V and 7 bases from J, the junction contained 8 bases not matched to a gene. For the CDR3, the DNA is TGTGCCACCAGTGGAGCTAGCGGGGATGAGAATGAGCAGTTCTTC. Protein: CATSGASGDENEQFF.

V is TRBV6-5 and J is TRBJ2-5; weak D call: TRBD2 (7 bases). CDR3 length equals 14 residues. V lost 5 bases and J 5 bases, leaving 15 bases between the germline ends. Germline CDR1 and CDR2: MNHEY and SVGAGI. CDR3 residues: CASSQTSQGETQYF. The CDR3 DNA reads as TGTGCCAGCAGTCAGACTAGCCAGGGGGAGACCCAGTACTTC.

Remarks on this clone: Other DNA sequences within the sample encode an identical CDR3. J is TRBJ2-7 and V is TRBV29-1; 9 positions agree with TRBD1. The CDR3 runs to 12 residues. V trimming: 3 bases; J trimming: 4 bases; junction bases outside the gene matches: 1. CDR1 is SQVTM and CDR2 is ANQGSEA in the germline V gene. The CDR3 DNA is TGCAGCGTTGAGGGACAGGGATACGAGCAGTACTTC. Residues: CSVEGQGYEQYF.

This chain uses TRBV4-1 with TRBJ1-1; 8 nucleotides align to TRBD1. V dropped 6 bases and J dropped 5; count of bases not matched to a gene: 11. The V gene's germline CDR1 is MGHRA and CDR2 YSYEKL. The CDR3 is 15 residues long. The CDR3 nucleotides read TGCGCCAGCAGTTACGGACAGGGTGTGAGGACTGAAGCTTTCTTT. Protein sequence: CASSYGQGVRTEAFF.

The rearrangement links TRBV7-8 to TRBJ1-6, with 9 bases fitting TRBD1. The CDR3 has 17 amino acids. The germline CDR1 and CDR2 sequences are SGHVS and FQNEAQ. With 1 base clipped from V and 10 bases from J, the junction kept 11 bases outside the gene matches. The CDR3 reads CASSLELIGTGRSPLHF. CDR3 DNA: TGTGCCAGCAGCTTAGAATTGATCGGGACAGGGCGGTCACCCCTCCACTTT.

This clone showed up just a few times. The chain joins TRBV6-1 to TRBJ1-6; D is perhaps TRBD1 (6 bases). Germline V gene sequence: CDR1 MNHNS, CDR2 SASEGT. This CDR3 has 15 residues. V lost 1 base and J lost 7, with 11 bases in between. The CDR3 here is CASSEGQGINSPLHF. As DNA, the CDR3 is TGTGCCAGCAGTGAAGGTCAGGGGATCAATTCACCCCTCCACTTT.

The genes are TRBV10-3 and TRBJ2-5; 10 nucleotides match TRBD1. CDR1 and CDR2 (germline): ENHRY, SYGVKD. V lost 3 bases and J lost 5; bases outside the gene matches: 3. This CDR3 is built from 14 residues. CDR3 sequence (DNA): TGTGCCATCAGTGATCGGGACAGGGGTGAGACCCAGTACTTC. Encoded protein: CAISDRDRGETQYF.